This entry features one TCR beta chain sequence. The sample is drawn from a study of long-term antiretroviral therapy in people with HIV. Assay version v3.0 of immunoSEQ was used, and it was run at survey level. Libraries were prepared by immunoSEQ multiplex PCR; TCRdb keeps only in-frame clonotypes and omits some of them. The top ten hold roughly 4.5% of the sample, which has over 15,000 clones, around 82% seen once. Trimming removed 0 bases at V and 10 bases at J, with 12 bases between. The CDR3 runs 13 residues. CDR1 is LGHNA, CDR2 YSLEER, per germline. The rearrangement links TRBV4-3 to TRBJ1-1; D may be TRBD1 (5 bases). The TCR was taken from a man aged 18 to 29 with HIV. The source was unsorted PBMCs, collected 0.1 years before starting antiretroviral therapy. DNA for the CDR3: TGCGCCAGCAGCCAAGATCGGAGGGGAGCAGCTTTCTTT. Protein sequence: CASSQDRRGAAFF.